Detailed here is one T cell receptor (beta chain). The data derive from a study of blood T cell repertoires in COVID-19. Looking at the study overall: Some COVID-19 samples were acute and others convalescent; all came from the United States, Italy and Spain. Nucleic acid was either cDNA or gDNA, and it came from T cells, B-cell-depleted T cells, or PBMCs.

TCRdb keeps only in-frame clones here, not all; method: immunoSEQ multiplex PCR. The table lists under 400,000 clones, about 88% of them singletons. Which cohort a participant joined came from the clinical history participants gave. During the 2 weeks before they entered the study, exposed participants had met someone with a PCR-confirmed or clinician-diagnosed COVID-19 case. The CDR3 spans 16 residues. The germline V gene has CDR1 SNHLY and CDR2 FYNNEI. Losses at the gene ends were 3 bases for V and 2 bases for J; bases not matched to a gene: 6. The source is a woman in her thirties who had been exposed to COVID-19. Sample: PBMCs or T cells enriched from blood (not recorded which). The chain recombines TRBV2 with TRBJ1-2, with 10 positions matching TRBD1. In nucleotides, the CDR3 is TGTGCCAGCAGTGATAGGCTGACAGGGGGCAACTATGGCTACACCTTC. Its protein product is CASSDRLTGGNYGYTF.